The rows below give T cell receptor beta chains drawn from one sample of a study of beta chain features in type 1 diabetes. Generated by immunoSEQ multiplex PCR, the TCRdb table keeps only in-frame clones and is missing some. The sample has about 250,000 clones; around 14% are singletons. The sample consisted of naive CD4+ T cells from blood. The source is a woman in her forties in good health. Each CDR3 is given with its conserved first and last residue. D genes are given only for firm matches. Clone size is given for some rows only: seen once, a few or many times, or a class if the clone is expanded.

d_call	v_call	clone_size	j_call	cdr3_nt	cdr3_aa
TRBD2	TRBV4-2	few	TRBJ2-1	TGTGCCAGCAGCCAAGGGACTAGCGGTAGCTCCTACAATGAGCAGTTCTTC	CASSQGTSGSSYNEQFF
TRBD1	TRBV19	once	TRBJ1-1	TGTGCCAGTAGTCCTACAGGGGGCCTTATGGGAACTGAAGCTTTCTTT	CASSPTGGLMGTEAFF
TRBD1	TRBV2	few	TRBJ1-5	TGTGCCAGCAGGGGATCGGGGGGACAGGGAAATCAGCCCCAGCATTTT	CASRGSGGQGNQPQHF
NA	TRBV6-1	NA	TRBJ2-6	TGTGCCAGCAGTGAAGATCTCCCCACCGGTTCTGGGGCCAACGTCCTGACTTTC	CASSEDLPTGSGANVLTF
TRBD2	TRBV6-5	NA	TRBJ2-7	TGTGCCAGCAGTGGGACTAGCGGGGGCAGGGACGAGCAGTACTTC	CASSGTSGGRDEQYF
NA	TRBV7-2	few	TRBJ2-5	TGTGCCAGCAGCCGTGCGTCGGAGACCCAGTACTTC	CASSRASETQYF
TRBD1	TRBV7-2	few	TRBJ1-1	TGTGCCAGCAGCTTAGCGTCGACAGGGAGAGCTGAAGCTTTCTTT	CASSLASTGRAEAFF
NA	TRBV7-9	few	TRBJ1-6	TGTGCCAGCAGCTTAGCCCAGGGTGGTTCACCCCTCCACTTT	CASSLAQGGSPLHF
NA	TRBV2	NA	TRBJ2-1	TGTGCCAGCACCAGTTACAATGAGCAGTTCTTC	CASTSYNEQFF
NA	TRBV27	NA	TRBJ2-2	TGTGCCAGCAGTTTATTGTATTCGGCCGGGGAGCTGTTTTTT	CASSLLYSAGELFF
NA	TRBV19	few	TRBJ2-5	TGTGCCAGTAGTATAGGGACACGTAGCCAAGAGACCCAGTACTTC	CASSIGTRSQETQYF
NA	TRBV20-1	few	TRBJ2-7	TGCAGTGCTAGTGACAACTACGAGCAGTACTTC	CSASDNYEQYF
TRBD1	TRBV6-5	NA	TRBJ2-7	TGTGCCAGCAGTACCGGGACAGGGGGTATCTACGAGCAGTACTTC	CASSTGTGGIYEQYF
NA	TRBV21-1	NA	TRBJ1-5	TGTGCCAGCAGTTTTCAGGGGCGCCTTCCCAGCAATCAGCCCCAGCATTTT	CASSFQGRLPSNQPQHF
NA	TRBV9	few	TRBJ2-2	TGTGCCAGCAGCGAGTTTGCAGGGGTTGGAACCGGGGAGCTGTTTTTT	CASSEFAGVGTGELFF
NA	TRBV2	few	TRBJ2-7	TGTGCCAGCTTTATGACTCCGGGGTCGGACTCCTACGAGCAGTACTTC	CASFMTPGSDSYEQYF
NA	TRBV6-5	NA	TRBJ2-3	TGTGCCAGCAGGCCACTGGGCAGGGGAGATACGCAGTATTTT	CASRPLGRGDTQYF
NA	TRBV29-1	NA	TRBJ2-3	TGCAGCGTTGAGGAACAGGTTAGCACAGATACGCAGTATTTT	CSVEEQVSTDTQYF
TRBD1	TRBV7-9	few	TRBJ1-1	TGTGCCAGCAGGGGCTCCGGGACAGGGGGCGCCGGGACTGAAGCTTTCTTT	CASRGSGTGGAGTEAFF
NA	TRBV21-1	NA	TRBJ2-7	TGTGCCAGCAGCAACGCTACCTTGACAGTTTCCGAGCAGTACTTC	CASSNATLTVSEQYF
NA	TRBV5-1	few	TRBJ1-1	TGCGCCAGCAGCTTGGAGCCTCTGGGGCCGACTGAAGCTTTCTTT	CASSLEPLGPTEAFF
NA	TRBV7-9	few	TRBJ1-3	TGTGCCAGCAATAGGGGATCTGGAAACACCATATATTTT	CASNRGSGNTIYF
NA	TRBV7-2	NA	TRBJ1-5	TGTGCCAGCAGCTCCACCGGGACATCGAATCAGCCCCAGCATTTT	CASSSTGTSNQPQHF
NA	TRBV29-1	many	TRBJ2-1	TGCAGCGCCCGACGGACAGCAAACAATGAGCAGTTCTTC	CSARRTANNEQFF
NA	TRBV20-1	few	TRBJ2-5	TGCAGTGCTAAAAGGGGAGAGACCCAGTACTTC	CSAKRGETQYF
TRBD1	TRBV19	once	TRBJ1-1	TGTGCCAGTAGTACGATACAGGGGGGTGGCGCTTTCTTT	CASSTIQGGGAFF
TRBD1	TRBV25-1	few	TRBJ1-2	TGTGCCACCAGTCCGTCTTCAAGGGGGCAACGAGGCTACACCTTC	CATSPSSRGQRGYTF